This T cell receptor beta chain is drawn from a study of cytomegalovirus exposure and HLA in healthy donors. Study results and caveats: In vitro experiments confirmed that three CMV-associated chains were specific for CMV antigens. A list of roughly 160 TCR beta chains associated with cytomegalovirus was given.

V lost 4 bases and J 3 bases, leaving 15 bases between the germline ends. Germline lookup yields CDR1 MNHEY and CDR2 SMNVEV (reference sequence). The length of the CDR3 is 15 residues. A remark on this clone: Its antigen is currently unknown.

A multiplex PCR was run with 60 Vbeta primers and 13 Jbeta primers. Sequencing was performed with immunoSEQ multiplex PCR; in TCRdb, only in-frame clones are kept and a portion is missing. The data show just over 150,000 clones, 86% seen once. The TCR sequence derives from a woman aged 18 to 35 in good health and CMV-seronegative. The sample consisted of PBMCs. The gene calls are TRBV27 and TRBJ1-1, with D uncertain. As DNA, the CDR3 is TGTGCCAGCAGTTCTTTAGGGCTCGGGGACACTGAAGCTTTCTTT. Its translation: CASSSLGLGDTEAFF.